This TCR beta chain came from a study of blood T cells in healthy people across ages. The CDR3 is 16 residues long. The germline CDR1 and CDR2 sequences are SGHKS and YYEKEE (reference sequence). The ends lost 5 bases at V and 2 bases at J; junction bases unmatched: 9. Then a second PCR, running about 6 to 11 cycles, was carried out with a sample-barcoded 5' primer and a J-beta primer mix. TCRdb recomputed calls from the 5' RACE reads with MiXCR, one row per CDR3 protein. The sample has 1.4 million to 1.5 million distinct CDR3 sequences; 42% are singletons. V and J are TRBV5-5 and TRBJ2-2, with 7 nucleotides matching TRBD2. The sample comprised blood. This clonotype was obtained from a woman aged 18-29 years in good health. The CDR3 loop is CASRITSSGNTGELFF. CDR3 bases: TGTGCCAGCAGAATAACATCTAGCGGCAACACCGGGGAGCTGTTTTTT.